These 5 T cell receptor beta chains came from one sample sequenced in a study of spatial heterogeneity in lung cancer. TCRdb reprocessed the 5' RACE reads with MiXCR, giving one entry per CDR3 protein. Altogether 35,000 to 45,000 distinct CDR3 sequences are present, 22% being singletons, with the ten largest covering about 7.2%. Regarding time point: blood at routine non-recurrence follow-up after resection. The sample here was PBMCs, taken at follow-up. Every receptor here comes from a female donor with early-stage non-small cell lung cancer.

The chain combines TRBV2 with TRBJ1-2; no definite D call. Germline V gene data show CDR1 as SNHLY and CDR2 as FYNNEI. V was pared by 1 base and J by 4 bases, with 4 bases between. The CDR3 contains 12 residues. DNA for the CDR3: TGTGCCAGCAGTGAAGGACCCTATGGCTACACCTTC. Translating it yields CASSEGPYGYTF. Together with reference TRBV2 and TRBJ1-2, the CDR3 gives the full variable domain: EPEVTQTPSHQVTQMGQEVILRCVPISNHLYFYWYRQILGQKVEFLVSFYNNEISEKSEIFDDQFSVERPDGSNFTLKIRSTKLEDSAMYFCASSEGPYGYTFGSGTRLTVV.

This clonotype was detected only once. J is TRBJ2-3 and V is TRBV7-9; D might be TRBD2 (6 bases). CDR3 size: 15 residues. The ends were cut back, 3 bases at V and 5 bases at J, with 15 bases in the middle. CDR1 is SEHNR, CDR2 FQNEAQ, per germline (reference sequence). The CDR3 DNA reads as TGTGCCAGCAGCTTTAGGCCCCGGGGGATAGATACGCAGTATTTT. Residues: CASSFRPRGIDTQYF. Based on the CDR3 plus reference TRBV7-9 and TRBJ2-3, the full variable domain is DTGVSQNPRHKITKRGQNVTFRCDPISEHNRLYWYRQTLGQGPEFLTYFQNEAQLEKSRLLSDRFSAERPKGSFSTLEIQRTEQGDSAMYLCASSFRPRGIDTQYFGPGTRLTVL.

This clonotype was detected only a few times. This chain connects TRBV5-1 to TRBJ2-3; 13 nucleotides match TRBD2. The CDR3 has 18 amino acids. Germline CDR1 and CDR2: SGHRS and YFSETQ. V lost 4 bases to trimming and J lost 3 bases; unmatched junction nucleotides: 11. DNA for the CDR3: TGCGCCAGCAGCCCTGGACTAGCGGGGGCCTCAAGGACAGATACGCAGTATTTT. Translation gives CASSPGLAGASRTDTQYF. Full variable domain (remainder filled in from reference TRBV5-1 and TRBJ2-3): KAGVTQTPRYLIKTRGQQVTLSCSPISGHRSVSWYQQTPGQGLQFLFEYFSETQRNKGNFPGRFSGRQFSNSRSEMNVSTLELGDSALYLCASSPGLAGASRTDTQYFGPGTRLTVL.

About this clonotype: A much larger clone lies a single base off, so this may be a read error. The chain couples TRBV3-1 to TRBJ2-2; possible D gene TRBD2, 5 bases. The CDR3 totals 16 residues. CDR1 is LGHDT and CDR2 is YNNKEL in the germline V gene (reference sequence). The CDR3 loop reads CTSTLWEEGRAGELFF. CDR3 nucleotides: TGTACCAGCACCCTATGGGAAGAGGGAAGGGCCGGGGAGCTGTTTTTT.

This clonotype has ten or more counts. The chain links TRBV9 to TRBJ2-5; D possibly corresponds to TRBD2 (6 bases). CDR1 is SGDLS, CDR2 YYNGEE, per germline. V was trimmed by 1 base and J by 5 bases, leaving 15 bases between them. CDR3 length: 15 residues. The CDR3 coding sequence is TGTGCCAGCAGCGTATTGGGGGGTCTGGTGGAGACCCAGTACTTC. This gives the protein CASSVLGGLVETQYF. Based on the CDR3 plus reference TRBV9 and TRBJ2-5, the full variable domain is DSGVTQTPKHLITATGQRVTLRCSPRSGDLSVYWYQQSLDQGLQFLIQYYNGEERAKGNILERFSAQQFPDLHSELNLSSLELGDSALYFCASSVLGGLVETQYFGPGTRLLVL.